Following are 22 T cell receptor beta chains from one sample sequenced in a study of OX40 agonist ivuxolimab in advanced cancers. The library was prepared using the immunoSEQ multiplex PCR assay. In TCRdb, the immuneACCESS table is reduced to in-frame sequences with V and J assigned. These tables do not hold every clone; where another copy was compared, an unresolved V gene accounts for under half, and the others remain unexplained. For this sample the table gives roughly 60,000 clones, of which roughly 90% were detected only once. Of the sample, roughly 0.44% falls within the top ten clones. The sample in question was CD4+ or CD8+ T cells sorted from blood, obtained in a trial of the OX40 agonist ivuxolimab. These receptors originate from an adult with an advanced solid tumor such as melanoma, head and neck, liver or kidney cancer.

DNA of the CDR3: TGTGCCAGCAGTGCCGGGGGGGCTAATGAAAAACTGTTTTTT. It codes for CASSAGGANEKLFF. V gene TRBV2 combines with J gene TRBJ1-4; perhaps TRBD1 as D (5 bases). Germline V gives CDR1 SNHLY, CDR2 FYNNEI. The CDR3 runs to 14 residues. V was pared by 4 bases and J by 3 bases, with 9 bases between.

This chain connects TRBV5-1 to TRBJ2-3; D gene ambiguous. The germline gives CDR1 SGHRS, CDR2 YFSETQ. The CDR3 covers 14 residues. V was cut by 0 bases and J by 0 bases, with 5 bases left in between. CDR3 residues: CASSLAPSTDTQYF. The CDR3 region has the DNA TGCGCCAGCAGCTTGGCCCCTAGCACAGATACGCAGTATTTT. The complete variable domain, with remaining parts taken from reference TRBV5-1 and TRBJ2-3, reads KAGVTQTPRYLIKTRGQQVTLSCSPISGHRSVSWYQQTPGQGLQFLFEYFSETQRNKGNFPGRFSGRQFSNSRSEMNVSTLELGDSALYLCASSLAPSTDTQYFGPGTRLTVL.

The genes are TRBV6-5 and TRBJ1-1; 7 nucleotides line up with TRBD1. This CDR3 contains 15 residues. The V gene end was trimmed by 2 bases and the J gene end by 2 bases; junction bases not matched to a gene: 5. Germline CDR1 reads MNHEY; CDR2 reads SVGAGI. The CDR3 DNA reads TGTGCCAGCAGTTACGATAGGGGGCGAAACACTGAAGCTTTCTTT. Its translation: CASSYDRGRNTEAFF.

This chain uses TRBV6-6 with TRBJ2-7; D unresolved. Germline loops: CDR1 MNHNY, CDR2 SVGAGI (reference sequence). V dropped 2 bases and J dropped 7 bases, with 9 bases sitting between them. CDR3 size: 12 residues. The CDR3 spells CASSYPLGEQYF. The CDR3 DNA follows: TGTGCCAGCAGTTACCCCTTGGGGGAGCAGTACTTC.

The table lists this clone with a few counts. The chain joins TRBV7-6 to TRBJ2-3; 9 bases fit TRBD1. Germline V gene data show CDR1 as SGHVS and CDR2 as FNYEAQ. The trim removed 1 base at V and 3 bases at J, leaving 8 bases unmatched. The CDR3 is 17 residues long. The DNA for the CDR3 is TGTGCCAGCAGCTTAGACCCAACAGGGGGCGGGACAGATACGCAGTATTTT. Its translation: CASSLDPTGGGTDTQYF.

This clone was picked up a small number of times. The chain is built from TRBV30 and TRBJ2-2; D remains ambiguous. The CDR3 consists of 12 residues. V was shortened by 6 bases and J by 1 base, with 6 bases between the two germline ends. CDR1 GTSNPN and CDR2 SVGIG come from the germline V gene (reference sequence). This CDR3 is CACGKNTGELFF. The CDR3 DNA follows: TGTGCCTGTGGGAAGAACACCGGGGAGCTGTTTTTT.

The V and J genes are TRBV18 and TRBJ2-5; maybe TRBD1 (6 bases). The ends were cut back, 1 base at V and 5 bases at J, with 14 bases in the middle. Germline V CDR1 and CDR2: KGHSH, LQKENI. The CDR3 has 15 residues. The CDR3 sequence is CASSPRSPGAETQYF. CDR3 coding DNA: TGTGCCAGCTCACCACGATCGCCAGGGGCGGAGACCCAGTACTTC.

This clone was observed a few times. V gene TRBV7-2 combines with J gene TRBJ2-3; 12 bases fit TRBD2. CDR3 length equals 16 residues. Trimming removed 2 bases from V and 5 bases from J; junction bases left unmatched: 5. Germline V CDR1 and CDR2: SGHTA, FQGNSA. The CDR3 nucleotides are TGTGCCAGCAGCTTACTAGCGGGAGGGCCAAGAGATACGCAGTATTTT. This encodes CASSLLAGGPRDTQYF.

This chain's CDR3 is CASSLNQQGELGYTF. The CDR3 coding sequence is TGCGCCAGCAGCTTAAACCAACAGGGTGAATTGGGCTACACCTTC. This chain connects TRBV5-1 to TRBJ1-2, with a possible D match to TRBD1 (6 bases). Looked up from germline, CDR1 is SGHRS and CDR2 is YFSETQ. The CDR3 length is 15 residues. V was shortened by 2 bases and J by 8 bases, with 19 bases between the two germline ends.

This chain uses TRBV30 with TRBJ2-3; 11 nucleotides match TRBD2. Trimming took 3 bases from V and 3 from J; bases not matched to a gene: 2. The length of the CDR3 is 14 residues. The germline V gene encodes CDR1 GTSNPN and CDR2 SVGIG (reference sequence). In DNA form, the CDR3 reads TGTGCCTGGAGCCGACTAGCGGGGACAGATACGCAGTATTTT. Protein: CAWSRLAGTDTQYF.

This clone occurred once. This chain joins TRBV2 and TRBJ2-1; 13 nucleotides match TRBD2. This CDR3 comprises 18 residues. Germline values: CDR1 SNHLY, CDR2 FYNNEI. Trimming at V came to 5 bases and at J to 5 bases, leaving 12 bases not matched to a gene. CDR3 in amino acids: CASSPRTSGSKNHNEQFF. The CDR3, as DNA: TGTGCCAGCAGTCCCAGGACTAGCGGGAGTAAGAACCACAATGAGCAGTTCTTC.

This clone was recorded only once. The V call is TRBV19, the J call TRBJ1-1, with 9 positions matching TRBD1. This CDR3 contains 15 residues. The ends lost 3 bases at V and 9 bases at J; junction bases unmatched: 11. CDR1 is LNHDA, CDR2 SQIVND, per germline (reference sequence). CDR3 sequence reads: CASSIQGDRAGQAFF. The DNA of the CDR3 is TGTGCCAGTAGTATTCAAGGGGACAGGGCAGGGCAAGCTTTCTTT. The whole variable domain, filled in from reference TRBV19 and TRBJ1-1, reads DGGITQSPKYLFRKEGQNVTLSCEQNLNHDAMYWYRQDPGQGLRLIYYSQIVNDFQKGDIAEGYSVSREKKESFPLTVTSAQKNPTAFYLCASSIQGDRAGQAFFGQGTRLTVV.

V is TRBV12-5 and J is TRBJ2-6; D is uncertain. The CDR3 consists of 15 residues. Germline lookup yields CDR1 LGHNT and CDR2 FRNRAP. V lost 0 bases and J lost 3, with 6 bases in between. CDR3 nucleotide sequence: TGTGCTAGTGGTTTGGTCCTCGGTGGGGCCAACGTCCTGACTTTC. It codes for CASGLVLGGANVLTF.

The chain combines TRBV28 with TRBJ1-2, with TRBD1 identical over 7 bases. J lost 7 bases, V lost 4 bases, and 6 bases had no gene match. Germline V lookup: CDR1 MDHEN, CDR2 SYDVKM. This CDR3 is 13 amino acids long. The DNA of the CDR3 is TGTGCCAGCAGTTGGAAAGGGGGCGGTGGCTACACCTTC. This sequence encodes CASSWKGGGGYTF.

V and J are TRBV15 and TRBJ2-3, with D uncertain. Germline V gene data show CDR1 as LNHNV and CDR2 as YYDKDF (reference sequence). This CDR3 has 13 amino acids. V lost 4 bases, J lost 2 bases, and 7 bases lay in between. CDR3 amino acids: CATSNRNTDTQYF. CDR3 coding DNA: TGTGCCACCAGCAATCGGAACACAGATACGCAGTATTTT. The complete variable domain, with remaining parts taken from reference TRBV15 and TRBJ2-3, reads DAMVIQNPRYQVTQFGKPVTLSCSQTLNHNVMYWYQQKSSQAPKLLFHYYDKDFNNEADTPDNFQSRRPNTSFCFLDIRSPGLGDTAMYLCATSNRNTDTQYFGPGTRLTVL.

Only a few counts were recorded for this clone. This chain uses TRBV18 with TRBJ1-4; D possibly corresponds to TRBD1 (6 bases). The germline CDR1 and CDR2 sequences are KGHSH and LQKENI. The CDR3 is made up of 14 amino acids. V was shortened by 5 bases and J by 1 base, with 8 bases between the two germline ends. The DNA for the CDR3 is TGTGCCAGCTCAGCGGACAGAACTAATGAAAAACTGTTTTTT. Its protein is CASSADRTNEKLFF.

This clone has just one count. The chain carries TRBV19 and TRBJ1-5, with a tentative D call TRBD1 (6 bases). This CDR3 spans 14 amino acids. CDR1 and CDR2 from the germline V gene are LNHDA and SQIVND (reference sequence). The V and J ends lost 5 bases and 7 bases respectively, with 15 bases between them. DNA for the CDR3: TGTGCCAGTAGTCGCCAGGGGAATGCGCAGCCCCAGCATTTT. Translation: CASSRQGNAQPQHF.

This chain joins TRBV18 and TRBJ1-4; unclear D gene. V gave up 5 bases and J gave up 0 bases, with 10 bases separating them. This CDR3 has 15 amino acids. CDR1 and CDR2 from the germline V gene are KGHSH and LQKENI. The DNA for the CDR3 is TGTGCCAGCTCATCCCGGGCCGCAACTAATGAAAAACTGTTTTTT. Its translation: CASSSRAATNEKLFF. The full variable domain, its missing parts supplied by reference TRBV18 and TRBJ1-4, is NAGVMQNPRHLVRRRGQEARLRCSPMKGHSHVYWYRQLPEEGLKFMVYLQKENIIDESGMPKERFSAEFPKEGPSILRIQQVVRGDSAAYFCASSSRAATNEKLFFGSGTQLSVL.

This chain connects TRBV30 to TRBJ2-7, with 7 bases aligning to TRBD2. The V gene end was trimmed by 0 bases and the J gene end by 0 bases; junction bases not matched to a gene: 20. This CDR3 has 20 residues. CDR1 GTSNPN and CDR2 SVGIG come from the germline V gene (reference sequence). The CDR3 nucleotides are TGTGCCTGGAGTGTTTACCGGTTAGCGGGTAACGCTAAGCCCTCCTACGAGCAGTACTTC. Its translation: CAWSVYRLAGNAKPSYEQYF.

The rearrangement links TRBV6-8 to TRBJ1-2; 8 bases align to TRBD1. Germline V gene lookup returns CDR1 MNHGY and CDR2 SAAAGT. The CDR3 has 15 residues. Trimming at V came to 2 bases and at J to 7 bases, leaving 9 bases not matched to a gene. CDR3 bases: TGTGCCAGCAGTTACGCACATCGGACAGGGCTTGGCTACACCTTC. This sequence encodes CASSYAHRTGLGYTF.

The chain recombines TRBV27 with TRBJ2-1; the match to TRBD2 covers 8 bases. Per the germline V gene, CDR1 is MNHEY and CDR2 is SMNVEV (reference sequence). The CDR3 sequence is 16 residues long. V lost 6 bases and J lost 1; bases outside the gene matches: 8. CDR3 amino acids: CASRPLAVSSYNEQFF. DNA for the CDR3: TGTGCCAGCAGACCACTAGCGGTCTCGTCCTACAATGAGCAGTTCTTC.

This clone was seen more than once but under ten times. The chain has TRBV5-4 and TRBJ2-1; the match to TRBD2 covers 8 bases. V lost 4 bases to trimming and J lost 7 bases; unmatched junction nucleotides: 16. The CDR3 loop spans 17 amino acids. Germline V CDR1 and CDR2: SGHNT, YYREEE (reference sequence). CDR3 residues: CASSVRAQVAGRNEQFF. The CDR3 DNA reads as TGTGCCAGCAGCGTCCGGGCTCAGGTAGCGGGAAGGAATGAGCAGTTCTTC.